A selection of T cell receptor beta chains follows, all from one sample in a study of blood T cells in healthy people across ages. TCRdb called the 5' RACE reads again in MiXCR, with one record for every CDR3 protein. The profile covers some 760,000 distinct CDR3 sequences, with 20% to 25% appearing a single time and more than 3% taken by the ten largest. These data were also reused for a study on T cells of mothers and their children.

The sample was blood. These receptors came from a boy aged 10-17 years in good health. Each CDR3 is given with its conserved first and last residue. D genes are given only for firm matches. A clone size is listed for some rows: how often the clone was seen (once, few, many), or a class if it is expanded.

j_call | v_call | d_call | cdr3_length | clone_size | cdr3_aa | cdr3_nt
TRBJ2-1 | TRBV5-1 | TRBD2 | 15 | NA | CASSLEAGGFNEQFF | TGCGCCAGCAGCTTGGAAGCGGGGGGCTTCAATGAGCAGTTCTTC
TRBJ2-1 | TRBV2 | NA | 15 | NA | CASSELTSSYNEQFF | TGTGCCAGCAGTGAGTTAACTAGCTCCTACAATGAGCAGTTCTTC
TRBJ2-5 | TRBV5-6 | NA | 14 | NA | CASSLAWAGETQYF | TGTGCCAGCAGCTTGGCCTGGGCAGGGGAGACCCAGTACTTC
TRBJ2-5 | TRBV12-3/TRBV12-4 | TRBD2 | 16 | NA | CASSYGTSGGQETQYF | TGCGCCAGCAGCTACGGGACTAGCGGGGGACAAGAGACCCAGTACTTC
TRBJ2-1 | TRBV29-1 | NA | 13 | few | CSVEAASYNEQFF | TGCAGCGTTGAGGCGGCCTCCTACAATGAGCAGTTCTTC
TRBJ2-3 | TRBV18 | NA | 15 | few | CASSPVLAGRDTQYF | TGTGCCAGCTCACCAGTGCTAGCAGGACGAGATACGCAGTATTTT
TRBJ2-3 | TRBV4-3 | NA | 16 | NA | CASSQQPGLSTDTQYF | TGCGCCAGCAGCCAACAACCGGGACTGAGCACAGATACGCAGTATTTT
TRBJ2-7 | TRBV12-3/TRBV12-4 | TRBD2 | 14 | few | CASSLSGTRYEQYF | TGTGCCAGCAGTTTAAGCGGGACTCGGTACGAGCAGTACTTC
TRBJ2-1 | TRBV19 | NA | 14 | NA | CASSPGLGRYEQFF | TGTGCCAGTAGTCCCGGATTGGGTCGGTATGAGCAGTTCTTC
TRBJ2-5 | TRBV29-1 | TRBD2 | 15 | many | CSVDPRASGKETQYF | TGCAGCGTCGACCCACGGGCTAGCGGGAAAGAGACCCAGTACTTC
TRBJ1-1 | TRBV4-1 | NA | 14 | many | CASSPGGGNTEAFF | TGCGCCAGCAGCCCCGGGGGGGGGAACACTGAAGCTTTCTTT
TRBJ2-7 | TRBV6-1 | NA | 11 | few | CASSDRSEQYF | TGTGCCAGCAGTGACAGGTCCGAGCAGTACTTC
TRBJ2-1 | TRBV30 | NA | 13 | NA | CAWSADVYNEQFF | TGTGCCTGGAGTGCTGATGTCTACAATGAGCAGTTCTTC
TRBJ1-2 | TRBV29-1 | NA | 13 | NA | CSVDGGLLYGYTF | TGCAGCGTTGACGGGGGGCTACTCTATGGCTACACCTTC
TRBJ2-5 | TRBV29-1 | TRBD2 | 10 | NA | CSAAGEAQYF | TGCAGCGCGGCGGGGGAGGCCCAGTACTTC
TRBJ2-7 | TRBV7-2 | TRBD1 | 14 | NA | CASSRNRGQSEQYF | TGTGCCAGCAGCCGCAACAGGGGGCAGAGCGAGCAGTACTTC
TRBJ2-5 | TRBV2 | NA | 13 | few | CASTGQIQETQYF | TGTGCCAGCACCGGACAGATCCAAGAGACCCAGTACTTC
TRBJ1-2 | TRBV7-2 | TRBD1 | 15 | NA | CASSLRTGGVNGYTF | TGTGCCAGCAGCTTACGGACAGGGGGCGTTAATGGCTACACCTTC
TRBJ1-2 | TRBV7-2 | NA | 13 | NA | CASSFLADYGYTF | TGTGCCAGCAGCTTCTTGGCCGACTATGGCTACACCTTC
TRBJ2-2 | TRBV7-9 | NA | 16 | few | CASEFDERDNTGELFF | TGTGCCAGCGAGTTTGATGAGAGGGATAACACCGGGGAGCTGTTTTTT
TRBJ2-7 | TRBV7-2 | NA | 14 | many | CASSSYFPREEQYF | TGTGCCAGCAGCTCTTACTTCCCAAGGGAAGAGCAGTACTTC
TRBJ2-2 | TRBV7-3 | NA | 14 | few | CASGPTGSTGELFF | TGTGCCAGCGGACCGACTGGGAGCACCGGGGAGCTGTTTTTT
TRBJ2-2 | TRBV27 | TRBD2 | 16 | NA | CASSLGSGGNTGELFF | TGTGCCAGCAGTTTAGGTAGCGGGGGTAACACCGGGGAGCTGTTTTTT
TRBJ2-4 | TRBV6-5 | TRBD2 | 14 | NA | CASSRGAGDTIQYF | TGTGCCAGCAGCCGAGGAGCGGGAGACACCATTCAGTACTTC
TRBJ2-7 | TRBV6-2/TRBV6-3 | NA | 13 | NA | CASTNTVNYEQYF | TGTGCCAGCACCAACACAGTAAACTACGAGCAGTACTTC
TRBJ1-2 | TRBV7-9 | NA | 14 | NA | CASSLALSNYGYTF | TGTGCCAGCAGCTTAGCCCTTTCTAACTATGGCTACACCTTC
TRBJ1-4 | TRBV29-1 | NA | 12 | NA | CSFRGPNEKLFF | TGCAGCTTCCGCGGACCTAATGAAAAACTGTTTTTT
TRBJ2-7 | TRBV20-1 | TRBD2 | 14 | NA | CSAGTGLAGYEQYF | TGCAGTGCTGGGACGGGACTAGCGGGGTACGAGCAGTACTTC
TRBJ2-7 | TRBV15 | NA | 15 | few | CATSREGLGGGEQYF | TGTGCCACCAGCAGAGAAGGCCTTGGTGGCGGCGAGCAGTACTTC
TRBJ2-2 | TRBV29-1 | NA | 16 | few | CSVEDMSGENTGELFF | TGCAGCGTTGAAGATATGAGCGGAGAGAACACCGGGGAGCTGTTTTTT
TRBJ2-5 | TRBV30 | TRBD1 | 13 | NA | CACQRQGWETQYF | TGTGCCTGTCAAAGACAGGGCTGGGAGACCCAGTACTTC
TRBJ2-5 | TRBV20-1 | NA | 13 | once | CSARVGGTETQYF | TGCAGTGCCAGGGTAGGAGGGACGGAGACCCAGTACTTC
TRBJ2-5 | TRBV2 | NA | 13 | few | CASKNTAQETQYF | TGTGCCAGCAAGAACACAGCTCAAGAGACCCAGTACTTC
TRBJ2-5 | TRBV5-1 | TRBD2 | 14 | NA | CASSQSGGEETQYF | TGCGCCAGCAGCCAAAGCGGGGGGGAAGAGACCCAGTACTTC
TRBJ2-3 | TRBV29-1 | NA | 12 | NA | CSALQGGFTQYF | TGCAGCGCACTCCAGGGAGGATTTACGCAGTATTTT
TRBJ2-5 | TRBV29-1 | NA | 13 | few | CSVEAGPGETQYF | TGCAGCGTTGAAGCAGGGCCGGGGGAGACCCAGTACTTC
TRBJ2-4 | TRBV19 | TRBD1 | 15 | NA | CASSNPGTGEDIQYF | TGTGCCAGTAGCAACCCTGGGACAGGGGAGGACATTCAGTACTTC
TRBJ2-5 | TRBV7-2 | NA | 17 | NA | CASSLTRGGPHQETQYF | TGTGCCAGCAGCTTGACCAGGGGGGGGCCCCACCAAGAGACCCAGTACTTC
TRBJ2-1 | TRBV20-1 | NA | 15 | NA | CSAREGQDHYNEQFF | TGCAGTGCTAGAGAGGGGCAAGATCACTACAATGAGCAGTTCTTC
TRBJ2-1 | TRBV25-1 | NA | 11 | NA | CASSAANEQFF | TGTGCCAGCAGTGCCGCGAATGAGCAGTTCTTC
TRBJ2-3 | TRBV12-3/TRBV12-4 | TRBD1 | 15 | NA | CASREGQGATDTLYF | TGTGCCAGCAGGGAGGGACAGGGGGCTACAGATACGCTGTATTTT
TRBJ2-4 | TRBV20-1 | TRBD2 | 19 | few | CSASQHGTSGLLAKNIQYF | TGCAGTGCTAGCCAGCACGGGACTAGCGGGTTGCTAGCCAAAAACATTCAGTACTTC
TRBJ2-1 | TRBV12-3/TRBV12-4 | TRBD2 | 16 | few | CASSGNSGGAYNEQFF | TGTGCCAGCAGTGGAAATAGCGGGGGGGCCTACAATGAGCAGTTCTTC
TRBJ2-7 | TRBV10-3 | NA | 12 | few | CAISDNSYEQYF | TGTGCCATCAGTGACAACTCCTACGAGCAGTACTTC
TRBJ2-7 | TRBV28 | NA | 11 | NA | CASRGGNEQYF | TGTGCCAGCAGGGGCGGGAACGAGCAGTACTTC
TRBJ2-5 | TRBV3-1 | NA | 13 | few | CASSQVDLETQYF | TGTGCCAGCAGCCAAGTGGACTTGGAGACCCAGTACTTC
TRBJ2-5 | TRBV5-6 | NA | 15 | few | CASSLGGRALETQYF | TGTGCCAGCAGCTTGGGGGGCAGGGCTTTAGAGACCCAGTACTTC
TRBJ2-6 | TRBV9 | TRBD2 | 17 | few | CASSVGLARTGANVLTF | TGTGCCAGCAGCGTAGGACTAGCCCGGACTGGGGCCAACGTCCTGACTTTC
TRBJ1-2 | TRBV14 | NA | 15 | NA | CASSQGIGKIYGYTF | TGTGCCAGCAGCCAAGGGATCGGCAAGATCTATGGCTACACCTTC
TRBJ1-1 | TRBV12-3/TRBV12-4 | NA | 15 | NA | CASSFRGRADTEAFF | TGTGCCAGCAGTTTTAGGGGCAGGGCCGACACTGAAGCTTTCTTT
TRBJ1-2 | TRBV13 | TRBD1 | 15 | NA | CASSLQGAPGYGYTF | TGTGCCAGCAGCTTGCAGGGGGCGCCAGGGTATGGCTACACCTTC
TRBJ2-5 | TRBV11-3 | NA | 17 | NA | CASSLEPGMGDQETQYF | TGTGCCAGCAGCTTAGAGCCGGGTATGGGGGACCAAGAGACCCAGTACTTC
TRBJ2-3 | TRBV4-1 | NA | 16 | NA | CASSQINLISTDTQYF | TGCGCCAGCAGCCAAATTAACTTGATATCCACAGATACGCAGTATTTT
TRBJ1-4 | TRBV10-3 | NA | 13 | few | CAIRREGEEKLFF | TGTGCCATCAGAAGGGAAGGAGAAGAAAAACTGTTTTTT
TRBJ1-2 | TRBV23-1 | NA | 13 | NA | CASSQLDTYGYTF | TGCGCCAGCAGTCAATTAGACACCTATGGCTACACCTTC
TRBJ1-1 | TRBV28 | NA | 15 | NA | CATTTKSAEDTEAFF | TGTGCCACCACTACCAAATCGGCTGAGGACACTGAAGCTTTCTTT
TRBJ2-7 | TRBV5-1 | TRBD1 | 15 | NA | CASSLVGTGVYEQYF | TGCGCCAGCAGCTTGGTAGGGACAGGGGTCTACGAGCAGTACTTC
TRBJ2-5 | TRBV6-6 | TRBD1 | 16 | few | CASSYSPGQREETQYF | TGTGCCAGCAGTTACTCGCCGGGACAGCGAGAAGAGACCCAGTACTTC
TRBJ2-3 | TRBV28 | NA | 14 | once | CANSGGKWADTQYF | TGTGCCAACAGTGGCGGTAAATGGGCAGATACGCAGTATTTT